Following are 20 T cell receptor beta chains from one sample sequenced in a study of Graves' ophthalmopathy and Graves' hyperthyroidism. The sequenced template was RNA, covering the TCR beta CDR3 region. An initial RT-PCR round employing HTBI primers preceded a second-round multiplex PCR. TCRdb re-analysed the multiplex PCR reads in MiXCR, keeping a single row per CDR3 protein. This repertoire shows 200,000 to 250,000 distinct CDR3 sequences, less than 55% found once; its top ten account for about half. The sample was peripheral blood. All receptors derive from an adult man with Graves' ophthalmopathy.

Here the CDR3 reads CAISEGPLDEQYF. CDR3 nucleotides: TGTGCCATCAGTGAGGGACCCTTGGACGAGCAGTACTTC. The gene calls are TRBV10-3 and TRBJ2-7; D is ambiguous. This CDR3 spans 13 amino acids. Trimming removed 2 bases at V and 5 bases at J, with 10 bases between. Per germline, CDR1 ENHRY and CDR2 SYGVKD.

In this sample, this clonotype turned up many times. A junction end diverges from the germline sequence, so it may reflect a read error. This rearrangement joins TRBV12-3 or TRBV12-4 to TRBJ2-5; possible D gene TRBD1, 6 bases. The CDR3 extends over 13 amino acids. CDR3 bases: TGTGCCAGCAGCTTAGGACAGCAAGAGACCCAGTACTTC. Translation: CASSLGQQETQYF.

This rearrangement joins TRBV5-5 to TRBJ2-7; the D is unclear. This CDR3 has 14 amino acids. Germline lookup yields CDR1 SGHKS and CDR2 YYEKEE (reference sequence). Trimming took off 3 bases at V and 0 bases at J, with 10 bases between the two ends. The CDR3 nucleotides are TGTGCCAGCAGCTCACGACGGGTCTCCTACGAGCAGTACTTC. It translates to CASSSRRVSYEQYF.

This chain connects TRBV10-2 to TRBJ1-5, with D hard to call. V lost 3 bases, J lost 4 bases, and 4 bases lay in between. CDR1 is WSHSY, CDR2 SAAADI, per germline. The CDR3 sequence is 12 residues long. Here the CDR3 DNA reads TGCGCCAGCAGTGACCCGAATCAGCCCCAGCATTTT. Translating gives CASSDPNQPQHF.

To note about this clonotype: At one boundary the junction diverges from the germline segment, which might be a read error. The chain is built from TRBV10-3 and TRBJ2-5; no reliable D call. This CDR3 has 13 residues. Germline V lookup: CDR1 ENHRY, CDR2 SYGVKD. The CDR3 sequence: CASSTPPQETQYF. CDR3 sequence (DNA): TGTGCCAGCAGTACCCCCCCCCAAGAGACCCAGTACTTC.

In DNA form, the CDR3 reads TGTGCCAGCAGCTTGGCCGGGGGGAGTATTGAAGCTTTCTTT. As protein: CASSLAGGSIEAFF. This chain links TRBV5-4 with TRBJ1-1, with D possibly being TRBD1 (5 bases). There are 14 residues in the CDR3. V was pared by 0 bases and J by 7 bases, with 13 bases between. The germline V gene encodes CDR1 SGHNT and CDR2 YYREEE (reference sequence).

The chain is built from TRBV29-1 and TRBJ2-7; TRBD1 matches at 10 bases. Germline loops: CDR1 SQVTM, CDR2 ANQGSEA. This CDR3 is built from 14 residues. V was pared by 5 bases and J by 5 bases, with 9 bases of the junction left unmatched. CDR3 protein: CSVLRDRGYHEQYF. CDR3 DNA: TGCAGCGTTCTCCGGGACAGGGGTTACCACGAGCAGTACTTC.

The chain recombines TRBV7-9 with TRBJ1-2; D is possibly TRBD1 (5 bases). CDR3 length: 15 residues. The V end was cut by 5 bases, the J end by 2 bases, with 15 bases between. The germline gives CDR1 SEHNR, CDR2 FQNEAQ (reference sequence). The CDR3 region is CASSLFTGPNYGYTF. Written as DNA, the CDR3 is TGTGCCAGCAGCCTATTTACAGGACCGAACTATGGCTACACCTTC.

This rearrangement joins TRBV24-1 to TRBJ1-2; TRBD1 agrees at 7 bases. Germline V gene data show CDR1 as KGHDR and CDR2 as SFDVKD. J gave up 6 bases and V 4 bases, and 7 bases lay outside the gene matches. CDR3 length: 14 amino acids. In DNA form, the CDR3 reads TGTGCCACCAGTGAACCTGACACAGGGGATGGCTACACCTTC. Residues: CATSEPDTGDGYTF.

In this sample, this clonotype turned up many times. The chain uses TRBV29-1 and TRBJ1-6; D might be TRBD1 (5 bases). The germline V gene encodes CDR1 SQVTM and CDR2 ANQGSEA. CDR3 length equals 13 residues. Trimming left V 5 bases short and J 10 bases short, with 15 bases between. DNA for the CDR3: TGCAGCGTTTCAAGCGGGGGTTTGTCACCCCTCCACTTT. Its protein product is CSVSSGGLSPLHF.

This clonotype was recorded a few times. The chain links TRBV3-1 to TRBJ1-1; D might be TRBD1 (5 bases). Per germline, CDR1 LGHDT and CDR2 YNNKEL (reference sequence). V lost 6 bases to trimming and J lost 7 bases, with 9 bases between them. There are 11 residues in the CDR3. The chain's CDR3 is CASSPGGEAFF. CDR3 DNA: TGTGCCAGCAGTCCGGGGGGTGAAGCTTTCTTT.

A note on this clonotype: Being one base from a much bigger clone, this may be a read error. The chain uses TRBV29-1 and TRBJ1-2, with a weak D call TRBD1 (5 bases). This CDR3 has 11 residues. The germline gives CDR1 SQVTM, CDR2 ANQGSEA. The CDR3 DNA reads TGCAACACTAGGGAGGGGTACGGCTACACCTTC. Its protein product is CNTREGYGYTF.

This clonotype came up a few times. The chain combines TRBV4-2 with TRBJ1-3; D unresolved. Deletions cut 3 bases from V and 6 bases from J, with 15 bases between. From germline, CDR1 is LGHNA and CDR2 YNFKEQ. The CDR3 is made up of 15 amino acids. This CDR3 is CASSHPAGGQNTIYF. CDR3 DNA sequence: TGTGCCAGCAGCCATCCAGCGGGCGGCCAAAACACCATATATTTT.

This chain links TRBV29-1 with TRBJ2-2; a weak D match, TRBD2 (6 bases). The CDR3 covers 17 residues. Looked up from germline, CDR1 is SQVTM and CDR2 is ANQGSEA. V lost 4 bases, J lost 5 bases, and 23 bases lay in between. CDR3 sequence: CSVVGEGAGSGTGELFF. CDR3 bases: TGCAGCGTTGTAGGGGAAGGGGCCGGGAGTGGAACCGGGGAGCTGTTTTTT.

This chain connects TRBV20-1 to TRBJ1-4; D is ambiguous. The CDR3 contains 13 residues. V was trimmed by 3 bases and J by 6 bases, leaving 11 bases between them. From germline, CDR1 is DFQATT and CDR2 SNEGSKA (reference sequence). This chain's CDR3 is CSASEDRDEKLFF. The CDR3 nucleotides are TGCAGTGCTAGCGAGGATAGGGATGAAAAACTGTTTTTT.

The rearrangement links TRBV20-1 to TRBJ2-7, with TRBD2 as a possible D gene (5 bases). The ends were cut back, 0 bases at V and 0 bases at J, with 9 bases in the middle. There are 14 residues in the CDR3. Germline CDR1 DFQATT, CDR2 SNEGSKA (reference sequence). The CDR3 coding sequence is TGCAGTGCTAGAGATCGACGGGGCTCCTACGAGCAGTACTTC. Its protein product is CSARDRRGSYEQYF.

The chain recombines TRBV7-2 with TRBJ2-7, with a tentative D call TRBD2 (5 bases). V lost 5 bases to trimming and J lost 1 base, with 15 bases between them. The CDR3 loop spans 15 amino acids. The germline gives CDR1 SGHTA, CDR2 FQGNSA. DNA of the CDR3: TGTGCCAGCAGCCGGTCCGGGATTTCTTCCTACGAGCAGTACTTC. Its translation: CASSRSGISSYEQYF.

This clonotype appeared a few times. The chain recombines TRBV12-3 or TRBV12-4 with TRBJ1-2; D is perhaps TRBD1 (5 bases). The CDR3 sequence is 13 residues long. V dropped 8 bases and J dropped 3 bases, with 13 bases sitting between them. The CDR3 sequence is CASLDRGHYGYTF. In nucleotides, the CDR3 is TGTGCCAGCCTCGATCGGGGCCACTATGGCTACACCTTC.

This clonotype occurred a few times. In nucleotides, the CDR3 is TGTGCCAGTAGTATAGATCACGGTAACTATGGCTACACCTTC. Its translation: CASSIDHGNYGYTF. This chain uses TRBV19 with TRBJ1-2; D unclear. The length of the CDR3 is 14 residues. V lost 0 bases to trimming and J lost 1 base, with 6 bases between them. CDR1 is LNHDA, CDR2 SQIVND, per germline (reference sequence).

V usage is TRBV29-1 and J usage is TRBJ1-4, with no clear D. Per germline, CDR1 SQVTM and CDR2 ANQGSEA. V lost 0 bases, J lost 8 bases, and 10 bases lay in between. The CDR3 is 13 amino acids. The CDR3 loop is CSVEDGNKEKLFF. CDR3 bases: TGCAGCGTTGAAGACGGGAACAAGGAAAAACTGTTTTTT.